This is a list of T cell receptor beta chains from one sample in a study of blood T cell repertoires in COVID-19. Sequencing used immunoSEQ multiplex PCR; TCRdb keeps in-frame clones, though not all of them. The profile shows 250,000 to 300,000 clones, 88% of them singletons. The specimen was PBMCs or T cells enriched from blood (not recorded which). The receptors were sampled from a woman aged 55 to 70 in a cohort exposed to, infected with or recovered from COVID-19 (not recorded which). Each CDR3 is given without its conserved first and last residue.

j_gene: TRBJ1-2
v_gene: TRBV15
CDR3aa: ATSRDHDSNGYT

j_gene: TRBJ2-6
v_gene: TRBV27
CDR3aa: ASSLKEGSGANVLT

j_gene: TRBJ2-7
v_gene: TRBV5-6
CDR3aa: ASSTTLTGSYSYEQY

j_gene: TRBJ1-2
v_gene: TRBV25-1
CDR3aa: ASSPRVSNYGYT

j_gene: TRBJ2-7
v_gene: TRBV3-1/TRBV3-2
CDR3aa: ASSQDLASGRFEQY

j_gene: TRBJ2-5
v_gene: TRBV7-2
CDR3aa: ASSLVRGETQY

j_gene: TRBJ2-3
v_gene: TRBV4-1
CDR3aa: ASRTSGTARVADTQY

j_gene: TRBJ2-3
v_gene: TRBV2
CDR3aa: ARPSSGNADTQY

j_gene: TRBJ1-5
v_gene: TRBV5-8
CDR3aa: ASSSGDRGGNQPQH

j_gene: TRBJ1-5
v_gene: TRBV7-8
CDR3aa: ASSLESGVSNQPQH

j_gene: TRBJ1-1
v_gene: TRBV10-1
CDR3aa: ASSRTGGTEAF

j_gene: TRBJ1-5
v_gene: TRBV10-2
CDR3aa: ASARTNGNQPQH

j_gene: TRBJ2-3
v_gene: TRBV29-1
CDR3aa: SVSQGTSTDTQY

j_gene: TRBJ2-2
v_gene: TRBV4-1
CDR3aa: ASSHRLAGVLTGELF